The text below deals with one T cell receptor beta chain. Its target is unknown. Sequenced by immunoSEQ multiplex PCR; TCRdb stores in-frame clones only, minus some. In the table there are some 2.3 million clones, more than 85% of which are singletons. This entry is derived from a study of shared clonotypes between healthy human individuals. Study-wide findings and caveats: Only blood was sampled, and tissue TCR repertoires likely differ from blood ones. The authors expected sequencing depth to affect clonotype sharing among donors.

Donors, without exception, were Caucasian adults residing in Nashville, Tennessee. Looked up from germline, CDR1 is SGHRS and CDR2 is YFSETQ. This CDR3 contains 15 residues. Germline trimming cut 2 bases from V and 10 bases from J; bases unmatched to any gene: 9. The source material was naive CD4+ T cells from PBMCs. Indicated subset: CD45RA+ positively selected. The clonotype originates from a man in his late teens or twenties in good health. Some clones in this sample may be carry-over from other donors' samples. The chain employs TRBV5-1 and TRBJ1-6; 7 nucleotides match TRBD1. The CDR3 spells CASSFGPGGMSPLHF. The CDR3 DNA reads as TGCGCCAGCAGCTTTGGTCCAGGGGGAATGTCACCCCTCCACTTT.